There are many counts of the clone carrying this T cell receptor (beta chain). Antigen specificity is unknown. V lost 1 base and J 0 bases, leaving 14 bases between the germline ends. CDR1 LNHNV and CDR2 YYDKDF come from the germline V gene (reference sequence). There are 17 residues in the CDR3. From more than 8 ml of fresh peripheral blood, PBMCs were isolated. The source of the sample is a study of T cells in Graves' hyperthyroidism and ophthalmopathy. Template material for amplifying TCR beta CDR3 regions consisted of RNA transcripts. TCR CDR3 underwent first-round RT-PCR with the HTBI primer set. TCRdb processed the multiplex PCR reads anew with MiXCR; each CDR3 protein has one entry. The table includes some 650,000 distinct CDR3 sequences, roughly 16% detected once. Study results and caveats: Blood also showed most of the thyroid clonotypes that were expanded above 0.001.

The source material was blood. This TCR derives from a woman in her forties with Graves' ophthalmopathy. The chain uses TRBV15 and TRBJ2-3; a possible D gene is TRBD1 (5 bases). The CDR3 nucleotides read TGTGCCACCAGCAGAGTAGGGGCGGCCAGGAGCACAGATACGCAGTATTTT. Its translation is CATSRVGAARSTDTQYF. The full variable domain, in which reference TRBV15 and TRBJ2-3 provide the parts outside the CDR3, is DAMVIQNPRYQVTQFGKPVTLSCSQTLNHNVMYWYQQKSSQAPKLLFHYYDKDFNNEADTPDNFQSRRPNTSFCFLDIRSPGLGDTAMYLCATSRVGAARSTDTQYFGPGTRLTVL.